These 28 T cell receptor beta chains originate from one sample sequenced in a study of blood T cells in healthy people across ages (dated by TCRdb to 2013 to 2016). Libraries were constructed by 5' RACE. Sequencing was carried out with an Illumina HiSeq 2500. A second roughly 6 to 11 cycle PCR used a sample-barcoded 5' primer and a J-beta primer mix. In TCRdb, the public reads were trimmed at Q25 with fastp and aligned with MiXCR, with productive beta chains retained. Duplicate CDR3 protein sequences are folded into a single record with the most common DNA and genes. The sample has hundreds of thousands of distinct CDR3 sequences on record, about 48% of them singletons. The top ten hold 40% to 50% of the sample. Material: blood. These receptors were taken from an elderly man in good health.

This clonotype was detected once. A single base separates this from a much larger clone, so it may be a read error. The V gene is TRBV7-9, the J gene TRBJ2-5; 15 nucleotides align to TRBD2. Germline V gene lookup returns CDR1 SEHNR and CDR2 FQNEAQ (reference sequence). There are 16 residues in the CDR3. Trimming at V came to 5 bases and at J to 11 bases, leaving 12 bases not matched to a gene. The CDR3 here is CASSVRTSGRVNEQYF. DNA for the CDR3: TGTGCCAGCAGCGTACGGACTAGCGGGAGGGTTAATGAGCAGTACTTC.

The V gene is TRBV27, the J gene TRBJ2-7; D might be TRBD2 (6 bases). This CDR3 region has 16 residues. The V and J ends lost 2 bases and 5 bases respectively, with 19 bases between them. Germline CDR1 and CDR2: MNHEY and SMNVEV (reference sequence). The CDR3 coding sequence is TGTGCCAGCAGTTTAGCCCTCTCTTCCGGGAGCAACGAGCAGTACTTC. It codes for CASSLALSSGSNEQYF.

This clonotype has more than one count but fewer than ten. The chain recombines TRBV7-2 with TRBJ2-4, with 12 positions matching TRBD1. Trimming took 5 bases from V and 9 from J; bases not matched to a gene: 11. Germline CDR1 reads SGHTA; CDR2 reads FQGNSA. This CDR3 spans 16 amino acids. The CDR3 region has the DNA TGTGCCAGCAGCGTGGGACAGGGGGCGCTGGGGACCATTCAGTACTTC. The encoded protein is CASSVGQGALGTIQYF.

This clonotype has at least ten counts. The chain employs TRBV7-2 and TRBJ2-1; D may correspond to TRBD1 or TRBD2 (5 bases each). V shed 3 bases and J shed 0 bases, with 9 bases lying between them. The CDR3 loop spans 15 amino acids. Germline V gives CDR1 SGHTA, CDR2 FQGNSA. DNA of the CDR3: TGTGCCAGCAGCTTGGGACCAAGCTCCTACAATGAGCAGTTCTTC. Translating it yields CASSLGPSSYNEQFF.

The rearrangement joins TRBV28 to TRBJ1-2; no clear D. V lost 5 bases and J 8 bases, leaving 9 bases between the germline ends. Germline-derived CDR1 and CDR2 are MDHEN and SYDVKM. The CDR3 is 11 residues long. The CDR3 loop reads CASSLERGYTF. The CDR3 coding sequence is TGTGCCAGCAGTCTGGAAAGGGGCTACACCTTC.

This chain joins TRBV20-1 and TRBJ2-7, with D unresolved. Germline lookup yields CDR1 DFQATT and CDR2 SNEGSKA (reference sequence). The V end lost 3 bases, the J end lost 3 bases, and 12 bases lay between the germline ends. This CDR3 spans 13 amino acids. The CDR3 nucleotides read TGCAGTGCTAGCCGATCACAGTTCTACGAGCAGTACTTC. It encodes CSASRSQFYEQYF.

The V gene is TRBV24-1, the J gene TRBJ2-7, with a possible D match to TRBD1 (6 bases). CDR1 KGHDR and CDR2 SFDVKD come from the germline V gene. CDR3 length: 13 residues. Trimming removed 7 bases at V and 1 base at J, with 10 bases between. The CDR3 is CATRGAGSYEQYF. The CDR3, as DNA: TGTGCCACCAGGGGGGCAGGGTCCTACGAGCAGTACTTC.

The J gene is TRBJ2-1, the V gene TRBV6-6, with 7 positions matching TRBD2. The germline CDR1 and CDR2 sequences are MNHNY and SVGAGI (reference sequence). This CDR3 has 17 amino acids. The J segment lost 0 bases and the V segment lost 2 bases, leaving 7 bases of the junction unmatched. CDR3 DNA sequence: TGTGCCAGCAGTTACGGTGGCGGGGGAAGCTCCTACAATGAGCAGTTCTTC. This encodes CASSYGGGGSSYNEQFF.

V is TRBV24-1 and J is TRBJ1-2; TRBD1 might be the D (5 bases). V lost 0 bases and J 2 bases, leaving 12 bases between the germline ends. The germline V gene has CDR1 KGHDR and CDR2 SFDVKD. This CDR3 region has 16 residues. This CDR3 is CATSDLRRGGNYGYTF. The CDR3 DNA reads as TGTGCCACCAGTGATTTGAGACGGGGGGGAAACTATGGCTACACCTTC.

V and J are TRBV20-1 and TRBJ2-7; 8 nucleotides line up with TRBD1. This CDR3 comprises 16 residues. With V trimmed by 1 base and J by 1 base, 9 bases remained unmatched. Germline loops: CDR1 DFQATT, CDR2 SNEGSKA (reference sequence). Written as DNA, the CDR3 is TGCAGTGCTAGAGGGATGACAGGGGACGAATCCTACGAGCAGTACTTC. It specifies CSARGMTGDESYEQYF.

The rearrangement links TRBV20-1 to TRBJ2-5; D may be TRBD1 or TRBD2 (5 bases each). The V end lost 3 bases, the J end lost 4 bases, and 18 bases lay between the germline ends. The CDR3 contains 15 residues. Germline loops: CDR1 DFQATT, CDR2 SNEGSKA (reference sequence). This chain's CDR3 is CSASESRGYRETQYF. The CDR3 bases are TGCAGTGCTAGTGAATCTCGGGGCTATAGAGAGACCCAGTACTTC.

The genes are TRBV5-1 and TRBJ2-7; D gene uncertain. This CDR3 has 14 amino acids. From germline, CDR1 is SGHRS and CDR2 YFSETQ. V lost 4 bases and J 8 bases, leaving 19 bases between the germline ends. DNA for the CDR3: TGCGCCAGCAGCCAAACCGGGCCAGCTTCGAAGCAGTACTTC. It specifies CASSQTGPASKQYF.

The chain employs TRBV20-1 and TRBJ2-1; D not resolved. Looked up from germline, CDR1 is DFQATT and CDR2 is SNEGSKA (reference sequence). The CDR3 covers 11 residues. V lost 6 bases and J lost 4, with 7 bases in between. The CDR3 nucleotides read TGCAGTGCCCCAGTTTACAATGAGCAGTTCTTC. This codes for CSAPVYNEQFF.

The rearrangement links TRBV5-1 to TRBJ2-1, with no clear D. CDR1 is SGHRS and CDR2 is YFSETQ in the germline V gene. The V end lost 1 base, the J end lost 2 bases, and 10 bases lay between the germline ends. The CDR3 consists of 15 residues. CDR3 DNA sequence: TGCGCCAGCAGCTTGCAAGGTCCCACCTACAATGAGCAGTTCTTC. Translating it yields CASSLQGPTYNEQFF.

This clonotype was seen more than once but under ten times. The chain recombines TRBV7-6 with TRBJ2-1; D is uncertain. The tail of the sequence fits TRBJ2-7 better, so the J call may be wrong. Germline CDR1 is SGHVS and CDR2 is FNYEAQ. CDR3 length: 14 amino acids. The CDR3 reads CASSPYSSYNEQYF. DNA of the CDR3: TGTGCCAGCAGCCCTTATAGCTCCTACAATGAGCAGTACTTC.

The chain is built from TRBV12-3 or TRBV12-4 and TRBJ2-7; perhaps TRBD2 as D (5 bases). V lost 4 bases and J 8 bases, leaving 6 bases between the germline ends. The CDR3 is made up of 10 amino acids. This chain's CDR3 is CASSSGKQYF. CDR3 nucleotide sequence: TGTGCCAGCAGTTCCGGGAAGCAGTACTTC.

This clonotype showed up just a few times. V gene TRBV4-1 combines with J gene TRBJ2-7, with 7 positions matching TRBD2. Trimming removed 0 bases from V and 0 bases from J; junction bases left unmatched: 8. The germline gives CDR1 MGHRA, CDR2 YSYEKL. CDR3 length: 17 residues. CDR3 DNA: TGCGCCAGCAGCCAAGAGGGGTCGGGACTATTCTCCTACGAGCAGTACTTC. It is translated as CASSQEGSGLFSYEQYF.

The chain recombines TRBV6-5 with TRBJ2-7, with 7 nucleotides matching TRBD2. With 11 bases clipped from V and 7 bases from J, the junction kept 17 bases outside the gene matches. The CDR3 spans 14 residues. Germline values: CDR1 MNHEY, CDR2 SVGAGI. As DNA, the CDR3 is TGTGCCTCGAGCCGGTCAGCGGGAAACGGGGAGCAGTACTTC. Protein: CASSRSAGNGEQYF.

This chain joins TRBV10-3 and TRBJ2-7, with 7 bases that match TRBD2. The CDR3 extends over 16 amino acids. With V trimmed by 6 bases and J by 2 bases, 13 bases remained unmatched. CDR1 and CDR2 from the germline V gene are ENHRY and SYGVKD. CDR3 nucleotide sequence: TGTGCCATCAGCGGGGCGTGGGGAGGGTCCCCCTACGAGCAGTACTTC. This translates into CAISGAWGGSPYEQYF.

The chain is built from TRBV7-9 and TRBJ1-2, with D perhaps TRBD1 (5 bases). The germline gives CDR1 SEHNR, CDR2 FQNEAQ (reference sequence). The CDR3 is made up of 15 amino acids. V was trimmed by 1 base and J by 4 bases, leaving 13 bases between them. This chain's CDR3 is CASSLVAQAIYGYTF. The DNA of the CDR3 is TGTGCCAGCAGCTTAGTGGCACAGGCGATCTATGGCTACACCTTC.

The chain joins TRBV4-2 to TRBJ2-7; TRBD2 matches 8 bases. The ends lost 1 base at V and 2 bases at J; junction bases unmatched: 7. The CDR3 loop spans 16 amino acids. Germline CDR1 and CDR2: LGHNA and YNFKEQ. Here the CDR3 reads CASSQASSGSAYEQYF. CDR3 sequence (DNA): TGTGCCAGCAGCCAAGCGTCTAGCGGGTCCGCCTACGAGCAGTACTTC.

The rearrangement links TRBV29-1 to TRBJ2-7, with 7 bases aligning to TRBD1. The germline CDR1 and CDR2 sequences are SQVTM and ANQGSEA. This CDR3 has 14 residues. Trimming removed 4 bases from V and 8 bases from J; junction bases left unmatched: 14. CDR3: CSVGEGARASKQYF. The CDR3 nucleotides read TGCAGCGTTGGTGAGGGGGCTCGGGCCTCCAAGCAGTACTTC.

V gene TRBV7-2 combines with J gene TRBJ2-3, with TRBD2 matching 7 bases. Germline V gene data show CDR1 as SGHTA and CDR2 as FQGNSA. There are 15 residues in the CDR3. The junction had 7 bases not matched to a gene; V was cut back by 3 bases and J by 4 bases. CDR3 sequence (DNA): TGTGCCAGCAGCTTCTTGGGGCTAGCGGCAGATACGCAGTATTTT. Amino acid sequence: CASSFLGLAADTQYF.

This clonotype has a single count. V usage is TRBV5-1 and J usage is TRBJ2-5, with TRBD1 as a possible D gene (6 bases). V was clipped by 8 bases and J by 1 base, with 15 bases between them. CDR1 is SGHRS and CDR2 is YFSETQ in the germline V gene. This CDR3 has 14 residues. The CDR3 DNA follows: TGCGCCAGTAGCCGCAGGACAGCCCAAGAGACCCAGTACTTC. This encodes CASSRRTAQETQYF.

This clonotype was observed a handful of times. The chain couples TRBV14 to TRBJ2-3; 10 bases are a match to TRBD2. J lost 6 bases, V lost 0 bases, and 18 bases had no gene match. Germline V gives CDR1 SGHDN, CDR2 FVKESK. The CDR3 is made up of 20 amino acids. DNA of the CDR3: TGTGCCAGCAGCCAAGACCCTAGCGGGAGATACGGATCTTCTTGGGATACGCAGTATTTT. Residues: CASSQDPSGRYGSSWDTQYF.

This rearrangement joins TRBV2 to TRBJ2-2; D gene ambiguous. The CDR3 has 12 residues. CDR1 and CDR2 from the germline V gene are SNHLY and FYNNEI. V was pared by 1 base and J by 8 bases, with 5 bases between. CDR3 loop: CASSEVFGELFF. CDR3 nucleotide sequence: TGTGCCAGCAGTGAAGTCTTTGGGGAGCTGTTTTTT.

The J gene is TRBJ2-1, the V gene TRBV7-3; D gene uncertain. The CDR3 covers 13 residues. Germline V gene data show CDR1 as SGHTA and CDR2 as FQGTGA. V was shortened by 4 bases and J by 9 bases, with 13 bases between the two germline ends. CDR3 sequence reads: CASSSPVQSEQFF. CDR3 in DNA: TGTGCCAGCAGCTCTCCGGTACAGAGTGAGCAGTTCTTC.

This clonotype was recorded a few times. DNA of the CDR3: TGTGCCAGCAGCTTTAGCGGGGCTAGCACAGATACGCAGTATTTT. Encoded protein: CASSFSGASTDTQYF. The V gene is TRBV7-2, the J gene TRBJ2-3; 8 positions agree with TRBD2. Germline CDR1 and CDR2: SGHTA and FQGNSA. J lost 0 bases, V lost 3 bases, and 2 bases had no gene match. This CDR3 is built from 15 residues.